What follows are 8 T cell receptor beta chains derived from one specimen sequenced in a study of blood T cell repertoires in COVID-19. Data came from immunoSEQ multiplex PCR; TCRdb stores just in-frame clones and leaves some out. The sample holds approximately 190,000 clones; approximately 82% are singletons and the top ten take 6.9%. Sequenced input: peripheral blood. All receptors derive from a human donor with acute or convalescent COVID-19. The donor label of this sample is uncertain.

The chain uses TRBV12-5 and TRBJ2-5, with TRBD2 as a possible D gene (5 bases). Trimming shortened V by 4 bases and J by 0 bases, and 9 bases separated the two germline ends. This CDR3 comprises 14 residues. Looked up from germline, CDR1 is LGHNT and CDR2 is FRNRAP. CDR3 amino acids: CASGSLADQETQYF. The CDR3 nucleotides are TGTGCTAGTGGTTCCCTAGCAGACCAAGAGACCCAGTACTTC.

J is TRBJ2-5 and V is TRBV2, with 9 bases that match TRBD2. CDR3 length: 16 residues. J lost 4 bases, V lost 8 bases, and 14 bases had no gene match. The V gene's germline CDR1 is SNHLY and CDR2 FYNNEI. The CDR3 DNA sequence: TGTGCCAGCCTTAGGGGCGGGAGGGCCTACCGAGAGACCCAGTACTTC. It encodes CASLRGGRAYRETQYF.

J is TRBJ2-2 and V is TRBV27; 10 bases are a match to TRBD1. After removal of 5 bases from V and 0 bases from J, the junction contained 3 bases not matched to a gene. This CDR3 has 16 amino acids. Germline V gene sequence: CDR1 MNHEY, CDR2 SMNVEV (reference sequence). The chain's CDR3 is CASSHDRGPNTGELFF. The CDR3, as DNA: TGTGCCAGCAGTCACGACAGGGGGCCGAACACCGGGGAGCTGTTTTTT.

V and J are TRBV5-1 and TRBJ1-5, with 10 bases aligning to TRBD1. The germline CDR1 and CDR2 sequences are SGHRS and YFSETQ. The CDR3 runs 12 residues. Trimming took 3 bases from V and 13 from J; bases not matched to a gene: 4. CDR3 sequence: CASSSGQGEQHF. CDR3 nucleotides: TGCGCCAGCAGCTCTGGACAGGGGGAACAGCATTTT.

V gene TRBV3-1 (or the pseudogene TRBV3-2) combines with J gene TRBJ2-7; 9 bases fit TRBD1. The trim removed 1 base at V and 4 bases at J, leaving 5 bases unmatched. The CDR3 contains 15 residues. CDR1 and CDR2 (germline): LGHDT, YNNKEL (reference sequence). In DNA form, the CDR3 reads TGTGCCAGCAGCCAAGCCGGGACAGGGAGGTACGAGCAGTACTTC. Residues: CASSQAGTGRYEQYF.

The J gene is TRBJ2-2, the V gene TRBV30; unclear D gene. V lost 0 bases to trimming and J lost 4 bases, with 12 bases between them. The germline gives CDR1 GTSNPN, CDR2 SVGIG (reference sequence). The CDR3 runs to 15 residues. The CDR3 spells CAWSVFSIGTGELFF. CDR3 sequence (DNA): TGTGCCTGGAGTGTATTTAGTATCGGCACCGGGGAGCTGTTTTTT.

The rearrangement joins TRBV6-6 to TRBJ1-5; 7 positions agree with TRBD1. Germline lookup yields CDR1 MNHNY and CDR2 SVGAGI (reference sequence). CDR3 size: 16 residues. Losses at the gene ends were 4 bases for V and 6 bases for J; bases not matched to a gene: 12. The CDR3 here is CASSLARQGVSQPQHF. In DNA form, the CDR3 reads TGTGCCAGCAGTTTGGCAAGACAGGGAGTATCTCAGCCCCAGCATTTT.

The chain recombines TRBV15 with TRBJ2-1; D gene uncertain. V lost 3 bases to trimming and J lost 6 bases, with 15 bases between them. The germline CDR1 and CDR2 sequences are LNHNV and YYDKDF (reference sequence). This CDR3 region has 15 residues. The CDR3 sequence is CATSSLPPLINEQFF. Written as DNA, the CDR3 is TGTGCCACCAGCAGTCTTCCCCCCCTAATCAATGAGCAGTTCTTC.